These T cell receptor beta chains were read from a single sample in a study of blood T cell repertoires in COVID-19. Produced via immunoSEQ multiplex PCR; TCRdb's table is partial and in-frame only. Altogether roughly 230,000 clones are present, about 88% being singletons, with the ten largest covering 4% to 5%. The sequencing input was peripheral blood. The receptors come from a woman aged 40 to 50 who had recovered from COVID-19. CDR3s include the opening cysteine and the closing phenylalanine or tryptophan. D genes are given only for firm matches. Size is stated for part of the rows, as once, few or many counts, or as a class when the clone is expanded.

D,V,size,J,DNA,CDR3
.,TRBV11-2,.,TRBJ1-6,TGTGCCAGCAGCTTAGATCCCCGTTCGGCCCTCCACTTT,CASSLDPRSALHF
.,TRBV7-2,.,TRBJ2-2,TGTGCCAGCAGCTCAATAGCGAACACCGGGGAGCTGTTTTTT,CASSSIANTGELFF
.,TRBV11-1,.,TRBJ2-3,TGTGCCAGCAGCTCCGGGGGAAGCACAGATACGCAGTATTTT,CASSSGGSTDTQYF
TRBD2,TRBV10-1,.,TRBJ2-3,TGCGCCAGCAGTGTCGGTAGCGGGAGGGAAGATACGCAGTATTTT,CASSVGSGREDTQYF
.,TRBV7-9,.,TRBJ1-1,TGTGCCAGCAGCCCACACCTCCAGGGGAACACTGAAGCTTTCTTT,CASSPHLQGNTEAFF
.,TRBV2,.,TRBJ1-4,TGTGCCAGCAGTCCCAACAGGGATGAAAAACTGTTTTTT,CASSPNRDEKLFF
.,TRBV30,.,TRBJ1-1,TGTGCCTGGAGTGTAGGGGGGAACACTGAAGCTTTCTTT,CAWSVGGNTEAFF
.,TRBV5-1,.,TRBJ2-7,TGCGCCAGCAGCTTGTTTGCGGGGGCCCCGGGAGAGCAGTACTTC,CASSLFAGAPGEQYF
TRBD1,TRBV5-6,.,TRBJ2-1,TGTGCCAGCAGCCCCTGGACAGGGTCCCATGAGCAGTTCTTC,CASSPWTGSHEQFF
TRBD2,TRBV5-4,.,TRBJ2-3,TGTGCCAGCAGCTTGAAGTCCGTGTCTAGCGGGGGGGCAGATACGCAGTATTTT,CASSLKSVSSGGADTQYF
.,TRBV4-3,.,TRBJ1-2,TGCGCCAGCAGCCAAGATGCCGGGGTGGGTGGCTACACCTTC,CASSQDAGVGGYTF
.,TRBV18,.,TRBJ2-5,TGTGCCAGCTCACCACCGTGGGACAACCAAGAGACCCAGTACTTC,CASSPPWDNQETQYF
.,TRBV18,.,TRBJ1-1,TGTGCCAGTCAACAGGTGGCCGGCATTGAAGCTTTCTTT,CASQQVAGIEAFF
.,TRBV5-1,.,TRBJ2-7,TGCGCCAGCAGCTACGATTCAACTAGCTCCTACGAGCAGTACTTC,CASSYDSTSSYEQYF
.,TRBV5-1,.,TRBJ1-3,TGCGCCAGCAGCTTGGCCGCGGCAGGGGTAAACACCATATATTTT,CASSLAAAGVNTIYF
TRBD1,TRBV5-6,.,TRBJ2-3,TGTGCCAGCAGCTCGCGACAGGGGGCTAGGGATACGCAGTATTTT,CASSSRQGARDTQYF
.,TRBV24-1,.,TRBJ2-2,TGTGCCACCCCCTACACAGAGAACACCGGGGAGCTGTTTTTT,CATPYTENTGELFF
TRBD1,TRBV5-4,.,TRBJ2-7,TGTGCCAGCAGCTTGGGGGACAGGGGGATTCTTTACGAGCAGTACTTC,CASSLGDRGILYEQYF
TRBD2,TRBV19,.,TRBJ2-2,TGTGCCAGTAGTATGCCCGGGGGGGCGTACACCGGGGAGCTGTTTTTT,CASSMPGGAYTGELFF
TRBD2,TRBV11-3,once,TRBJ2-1,TGTGCCAGCAGCTTAGCGACTAGCGTCAGTGAGCAGTTCTTC,CASSLATSVSEQFF
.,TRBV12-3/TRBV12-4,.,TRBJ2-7,TGTGCCAGCAGTTTAGGGAGGGACGAGCAGTACTTC,CASSLGRDEQYF
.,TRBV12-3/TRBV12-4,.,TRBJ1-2,TGTGCCAGCAGTTTACAGGGAATTGGTGGCTACACCTTC,CASSLQGIGGYTF
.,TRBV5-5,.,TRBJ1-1,TGTGCCAGCAGCTGGACCATGCAGGGCACTGAAGCTTTCTTT,CASSWTMQGTEAFF
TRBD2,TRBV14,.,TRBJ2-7,TGTGCCAGCAGCCAAGAAGGAACTAGCGCCGCCTACGAGCAGTACTTC,CASSQEGTSAAYEQYF
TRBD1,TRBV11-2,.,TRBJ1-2,TGTGCCAGCAGCTTAGATGGAGACAGGGGGCATGGCTACACCTTC,CASSLDGDRGHGYTF
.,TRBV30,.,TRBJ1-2,TGTGCCGGGAAGACTGCGTTCTATGGCTACACCTTC,CAGKTAFYGYTF
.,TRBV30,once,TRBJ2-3,TGTGGTAGCGGAGCCACAGATACGCAGTATTTT,CGSGATDTQYF
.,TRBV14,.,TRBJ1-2,TGTGCCAGCAGCCAGAGGACAGAGGGTGGCTACACCTTC,CASSQRTEGGYTF
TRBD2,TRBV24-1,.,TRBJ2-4,TGTGCCACCAGTGATGTACTAGCGGGTGGACAGTACTTC,CATSDVLAGGQYF
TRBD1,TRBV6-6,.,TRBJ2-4,TGTGCCACCCTACGGGACAGGGGAATGGTGAACATTCAGTACTTC,CATLRDRGMVNIQYF
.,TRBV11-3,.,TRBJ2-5,TGTGCCAGCAGCCCGACTCCGTACCAAGAGACCCAGTACTTC,CASSPTPYQETQYF
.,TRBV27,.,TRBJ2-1,TGTGCCAGCAGTTTAAAGCGGGTGAGCTCCTACAATGAGCAGTTCTTC,CASSLKRVSSYNEQFF
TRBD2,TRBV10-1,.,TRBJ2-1,TGCGCCAGCAGCCCTAGCGGGACCTACAATGAGCAGTTCTTC,CASSPSGTYNEQFF
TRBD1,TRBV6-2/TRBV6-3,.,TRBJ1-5,TGTGCCAGCAGTTACTTGGCGGGACAGAAAGATCAGCCCCAGCATTTT,CASSYLAGQKDQPQHF
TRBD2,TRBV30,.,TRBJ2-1,TGTGCCTGGTACCCCAAGACTAGCCGGTTTTGGAATGAGCAGTTCTTC,CAWYPKTSRFWNEQFF
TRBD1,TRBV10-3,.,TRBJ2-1,TGTGCCATCGCCACAACCGGGACAGGGGGCGCAGGGCAGTTCTTC,CAIATTGTGGAGQFF
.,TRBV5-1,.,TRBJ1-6,TGCGCCAGCAGCTTGGAATCGACGGGGAATTCACCCCTCCACTTT,CASSLESTGNSPLHF